This record covers a single T cell receptor (beta chain). Many counts were recorded for this clonotype. The antigen it binds to is not known. No much larger clone is present one base from it, and per-base qualities are unavailable. TCR cDNA was made using 5'RACE template switching, a step that added a universal primer site and unique molecular identifiers. Priming of cDNA synthesis was performed from both the TCR alpha and TCR beta constant segments. Library amplification used two PCR steps, and the second PCR step added sample barcodes and sequencing adapters. Libraries were sequenced on Illumina HiSeq 2500 (2x100 bp) or NovaSeq (2x150 bp). The published analysis was carried out like this. Reads were demultiplexed and collapsed into UMI consensus sequences with MIGEC, and V(D)J alignment was performed with MiXCR. Vaccine-responding clonotypes were defined with edgeR using replicate PBMC samples, requiring FDR below 0.01 and a log2 fold change above 5 up to day 15. Bulk clonotypes were assigned CD4 or CD8 identity according to which sequenced CD4 or CD8 repertoire held them at higher abundance. TCRdb trimmed the raw reads at Q25, called clones with MiXCR and kept productive beta chains. Every CDR3 protein is listed once, alongside the most common genes and DNA of its rows. The V and J calls and clone size come from TCRdb's table, not from the authors' own analysis. Counted in this sample were fewer than 400,000 distinct CDR3 sequences; about 6% of them appeared once. Approximately 16% of the sample belongs to the ten largest clones.

Sequences LGHDT (CDR1) and YNNKEL (CDR2) are obtained from the germline V gene (reference sequence). V loses 8 bases of germline sequence and J loses 5 bases, and the interval between the two ends is 13 bases. The CDR3 numbers 13 residues from cysteine through phenylalanine. Kept here is only the CDR3 DNA, which spans 39 bases and is read in frame from base 1. Sample treatment or condition, as interpreted from the label and publication: live attenuated yellow fever vaccine strain. Two biological replicates of bulk PBMCs were collected at each blood-draw timepoint. A standard Ficoll-Paque protocol was used to isolate PBMCs from peripheral blood. TriZol was used to extract RNA from bulk PBMCs, CD4 and CD8 fractions, and dextramer-positive and dextramer-negative fractions. The source of the sample is a study of T cells after yellow fever vaccination (dated by TCRdb to 2018 to 2020). Regarding the research as a whole: Libraries from fractions with low cell numbers were prepared with the SMART-Seq v4 Ultra Low Input RNA kit. Bulk TCR alpha and beta repertoires were sequenced longitudinally to track T-cell clones before and after primary and booster YFV17D yellow fever vaccination. Two healthy male donors, one aged 18 to 29 and one aged 30 to 40 years, made up the cohort. Blood samples were taken at several timepoints before and after primary and secondary immunization, and bulk PBMC replicates and cell subsets were isolated. The investigation overall reported the following: Because abundant contaminating clonotypes from the bulk population could be contained in FACS-sorted repertoires, computational filtering was required. The study included only a couple of donors, which limits how far the findings can be generalized. A small fraction of clonotypes appeared in both the CD4 and CD8 compartments, likely as a result of convergent recombination. Compared with the primary T-cell response, the secondary T-cell response was faster but weaker, reaching its peak on day 5 rather than on day 15. Most clones expanded after primary vaccination (around 96% of CD4 and roughly 91% of CD8) were re-detected after the booster, suggesting that broad memory maintenance occurred.

The chain is encoded by TRBV3-1 joined to TRBJ1-5; the D segment cannot be called with confidence. The receptor comes from a man aged 30 to 45 who received the YFV17D yellow fever vaccine. The sample was PBMCs, taken 5 days after the yellow fever booster vaccination. CDR3 loop: CASAKGPDQPQHF. Read as DNA, the sequence is TGTGCCAGCGCGAAGGGTCCTGATCAGCCCCAGCATTTT. Joined to the reference TRBV3-1 and TRBJ1-5 proteins, this CDR3 gives the full variable domain: DTAVSQTPKYLVTQMGNDKSIKCEQNLGHDTMYWYKQDSKKFLKIMFSYNNKELIINETVPNRFSPKSPDKAHLNLHINSLELGDSAVYFCASAKGPDQPQHFGDGTRLSIL.